This T cell receptor (beta chain) came from a study of blood T cell repertoires in COVID-19. Whole-study context: Nucleic acid was either cDNA or gDNA, and it came from T cells, B-cell-depleted T cells, or PBMCs.

CDR1 is LGHDT and CDR2 is YNNKEL in the germline V gene (reference sequence). The CDR3 runs to 16 residues. V was clipped by 4 bases and J by 4 bases; unmatched bases: 5. In the original analysis: Cell counts per sample came from amplifying reference gene primers. Clones were read by immunoSEQ multiplex PCR, and TCRdb kept only the in-frame ones, dropping some. D and trimming come from the DNA, and the V and J calls and clone size come from that table. There are roughly 270,000 clones in the sample; approximately 85% occur only once, and roughly 5.3% lies in the top ten. The sequence derives from a man aged 50-59 years with active or convalescent COVID-19. The specimen was peripheral blood. The V call is TRBV3-1 (or the pseudogene TRBV3-2), the J call TRBJ2-1, with 12 bases fitting TRBD2. Written as DNA, the CDR3 is TGTGCCAGCAGCCGCACTAGCGGGAGGACGTACAATGAGCAGTTCTTC. Protein product: CASSRTSGRTYNEQFF.